A single sample is the source of the 9 T cell receptor beta chains below, sequenced in a study of T cell responses to AZD1222 COVID-19 vaccine. Method: immunoSEQ multiplex PCR; TCRdb's copy keeps in-frame clones and lacks some. The data show about 180,000 clones, 80% to 90% seen once. Specimen: peripheral blood, collected on day 0 of AZD1222 vaccination. Receptor source: an adult in good health.

The V call is TRBV27, the J call TRBJ2-7, with D possibly matching TRBD1 (6 bases). V gave up 1 base and J gave up 5 bases, with 9 bases separating them. The germline CDR1 and CDR2 sequences are MNHEY and SMNVEV (reference sequence). The CDR3 is made up of 13 amino acids. CDR3 sequence: CASSLWAGDEQYF. In DNA, the CDR3 is TGTGCCAGCAGTTTATGGGCAGGGGACGAGCAGTACTTC.

This chain joins TRBV3-1 (or the pseudogene TRBV3-2) and TRBJ2-5; D gene uncertain. V lost 4 bases, J lost 7 bases, and 10 bases lay in between. Per germline, CDR1 LGHDT and CDR2 YNNKEL (reference sequence). The CDR3 contains 12 residues. The CDR3 is CASSPNEGTQYF. The CDR3 region has the DNA TGTGCCAGCAGCCCGAACGAAGGGACCCAGTACTTC.

The chain carries TRBV3-1 (or the pseudogene TRBV3-2) and TRBJ2-3, with TRBD2 matching 12 bases. Germline assignment: CDR1 LGHDT and CDR2 YNNKEL (reference sequence). The CDR3 extends over 15 amino acids. J was trimmed by 7 bases and V by 4 bases; bases with no gene match: 6. CDR3 sequence: CASSPSGGAMYTQYF. DNA for the CDR3: TGTGCCAGCAGCCCTAGCGGGGGGGCAATGTATACGCAGTATTTT.

The chain couples TRBV5-8 to TRBJ2-6; no clear D gene. The CDR3 has 17 residues. Germline values: CDR1 SGHTS, CDR2 YDEGEE. V lost 2 bases and J lost 0, with 12 bases in between. CDR3 protein: CASSFSYGYSGANVLTF. DNA for the CDR3: TGTGCCAGCAGCTTCTCGTACGGATACTCTGGGGCCAACGTCCTGACTTTC. The full variable domain, rest sourced from reference TRBV5-8 and TRBJ2-6, is EAGVTQSPTHLIKTRGQQATLRCSPISGHTSVYWYQQALGLGLQFLLWYDEGEERNRGNFPPRFSGRQFPNYSSELNVNALELEDSALYLCASSFSYGYSGANVLTFGAGSRLTVL.

The V call is TRBV7-3, the J call TRBJ2-7; D could derive from TRBD1 or TRBD2 (5 bases each). This CDR3 spans 15 amino acids. The V end was cut by 4 bases, the J end by 6 bases, with 19 bases between. The germline gives CDR1 SGHTA, CDR2 FQGTGA. Written as DNA, the CDR3 is TGTGCCAGCAGCTCGGACGGGACCCCTTCGTCCGAGCAGTACTTC. Translating gives CASSSDGTPSSEQYF.

V is TRBV9 and J is TRBJ1-4; 9 nucleotides match TRBD1. This CDR3 has 16 residues. V was pared by 0 bases and J by 8 bases, with 8 bases of the junction left unmatched. Germline assignment: CDR1 SGDLS and CDR2 YYNGEE. CDR3 in amino acids: CASSVAGDRAREKLFF. CDR3 bases: TGTGCCAGCAGCGTAGCTGGGGACAGGGCTCGAGAAAAACTGTTTTTT. Looking up the rest from reference TRBV9 and TRBJ1-4 gives the full variable domain: DSGVTQTPKHLITATGQRVTLRCSPRSGDLSVYWYQQSLDQGLQFLIQYYNGEERAKGNILERFSAQQFPDLHSELNLSSLELGDSALYFCASSVAGDRAREKLFFGSGTQLSVL.

The chain is built from TRBV5-4 and TRBJ1-5, with D perhaps matching TRBD1 (6 bases). CDR1 is SGHNT, CDR2 YYREEE, per germline (reference sequence). V lost 1 base, J lost 4 bases, and 18 bases lay in between. CDR3 length: 17 residues. Here the CDR3 reads CASSLFSGGAGNQPQHF. DNA of the CDR3: TGTGCCAGCAGCTTGTTTTCGGGGGGCGCGGGTAATCAGCCCCAGCATTTT.

The genes are TRBV29-1 and TRBJ2-1; D not certain. The CDR3 covers 13 residues. Germline V CDR1 and CDR2: SQVTM, ANQGSEA. The germline V and J ends were trimmed by 4 bases and 5 bases, with 12 bases remaining between them. Written as DNA, the CDR3 is TGCAGCGTTGGACCGCAGGTTGACAATGAGCAGTTCTTC. Amino acid sequence: CSVGPQVDNEQFF.

The chain carries TRBV7-9 and TRBJ1-4; D remains ambiguous. In germline, CDR1 is SEHNR, CDR2 FQNEAQ (reference sequence). With 4 bases removed from V and 4 bases from J, the gap between germline ends came to 16 bases. This CDR3 spans 16 amino acids. The chain's CDR3 is CASSSGLRRDNEKLFF. The DNA of the CDR3 is TGTGCCAGCAGCTCTGGGCTGAGAAGAGATAATGAAAAACTGTTTTTT.